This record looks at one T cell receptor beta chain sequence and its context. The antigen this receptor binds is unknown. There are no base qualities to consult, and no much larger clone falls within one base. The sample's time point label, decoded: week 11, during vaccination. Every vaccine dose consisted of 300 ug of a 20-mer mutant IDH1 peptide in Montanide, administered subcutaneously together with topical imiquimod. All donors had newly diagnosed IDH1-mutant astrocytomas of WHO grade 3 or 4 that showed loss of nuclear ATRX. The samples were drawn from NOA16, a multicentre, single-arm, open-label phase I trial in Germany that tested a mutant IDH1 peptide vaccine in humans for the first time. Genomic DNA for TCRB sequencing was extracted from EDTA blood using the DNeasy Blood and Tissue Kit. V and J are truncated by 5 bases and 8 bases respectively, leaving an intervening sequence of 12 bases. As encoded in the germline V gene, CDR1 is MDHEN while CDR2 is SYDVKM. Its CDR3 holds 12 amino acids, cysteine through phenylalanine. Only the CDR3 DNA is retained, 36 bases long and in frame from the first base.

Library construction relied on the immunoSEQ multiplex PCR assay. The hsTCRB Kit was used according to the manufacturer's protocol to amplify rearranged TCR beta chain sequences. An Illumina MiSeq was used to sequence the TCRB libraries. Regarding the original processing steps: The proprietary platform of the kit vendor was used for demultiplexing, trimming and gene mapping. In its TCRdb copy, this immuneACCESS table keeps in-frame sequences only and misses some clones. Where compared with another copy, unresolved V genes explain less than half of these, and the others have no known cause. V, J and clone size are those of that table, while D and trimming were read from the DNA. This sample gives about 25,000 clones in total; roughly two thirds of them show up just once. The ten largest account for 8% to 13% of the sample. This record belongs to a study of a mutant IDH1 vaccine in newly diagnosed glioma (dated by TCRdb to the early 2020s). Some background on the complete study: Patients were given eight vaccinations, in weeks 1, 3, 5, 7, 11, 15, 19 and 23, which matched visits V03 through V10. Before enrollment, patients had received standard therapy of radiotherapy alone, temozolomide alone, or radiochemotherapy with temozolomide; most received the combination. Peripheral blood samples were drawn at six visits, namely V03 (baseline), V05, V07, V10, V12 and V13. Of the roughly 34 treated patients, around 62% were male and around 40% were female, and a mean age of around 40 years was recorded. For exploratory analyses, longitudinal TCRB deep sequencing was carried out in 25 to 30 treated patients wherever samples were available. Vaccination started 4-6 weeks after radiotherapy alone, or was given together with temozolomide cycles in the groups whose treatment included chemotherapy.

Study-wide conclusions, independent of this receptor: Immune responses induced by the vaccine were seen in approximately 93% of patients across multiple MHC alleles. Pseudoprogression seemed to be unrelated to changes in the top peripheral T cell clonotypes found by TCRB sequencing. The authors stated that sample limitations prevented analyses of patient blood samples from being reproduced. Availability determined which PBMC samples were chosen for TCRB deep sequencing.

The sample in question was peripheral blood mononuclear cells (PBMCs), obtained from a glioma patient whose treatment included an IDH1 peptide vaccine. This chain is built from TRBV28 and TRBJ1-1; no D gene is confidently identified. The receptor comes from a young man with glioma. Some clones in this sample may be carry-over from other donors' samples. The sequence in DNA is TGTGCCAGCAGTCTCCTGGTGTCGGAAGCTTTCTTT. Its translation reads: CASSLLVSEAFF.